This TCR beta chain was observed in a study of cytomegalovirus exposure and HLA in healthy donors. Germline values: CDR1 LNHDA, CDR2 SQIVND (reference sequence). This CDR3 has 17 amino acids. J gave up 3 bases and V 4 bases, and 12 bases lay outside the gene matches. The PCR ran on 60 Vbeta and 13 Jbeta primers. Clones were sequenced by immunoSEQ multiplex PCR, and TCRdb holds only the in-frame ones, with some missing. The sample lists over 50,000 clones; roughly 83% were seen once. The sequence came from a man aged 35 to 55 in good health and CMV-seronegative. This chain uses TRBV19 with TRBJ1-5; TRBD1 matches at 7 bases. The sequenced material came from PBMCs. The CDR3 reads CASSTSNGQADNQPQHF. The CDR3 coding sequence is TGTGCCAGTAGTACGTCTAACGGACAGGCGGACAATCAGCCCCAGCATTTT.